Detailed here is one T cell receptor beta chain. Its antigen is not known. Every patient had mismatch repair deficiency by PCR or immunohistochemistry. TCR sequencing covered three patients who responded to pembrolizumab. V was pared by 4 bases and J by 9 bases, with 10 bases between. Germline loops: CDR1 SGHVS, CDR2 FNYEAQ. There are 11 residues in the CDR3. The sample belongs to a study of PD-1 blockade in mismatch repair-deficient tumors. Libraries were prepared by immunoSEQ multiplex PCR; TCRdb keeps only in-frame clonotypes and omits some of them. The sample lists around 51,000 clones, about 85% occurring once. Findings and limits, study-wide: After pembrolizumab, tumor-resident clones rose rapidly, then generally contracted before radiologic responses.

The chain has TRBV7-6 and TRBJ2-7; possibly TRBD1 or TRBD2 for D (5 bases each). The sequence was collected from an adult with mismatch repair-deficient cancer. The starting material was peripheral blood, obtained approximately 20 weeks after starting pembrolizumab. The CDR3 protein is CASSSGRMQYF. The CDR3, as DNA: TGTGCCAGCAGCTCGGGGCGGATGCAGTACTTC.